This T cell receptor beta chain was captured by sequencing in a study of T cells in Graves' hyperthyroidism and ophthalmopathy. Overall study: Prior to any treatment, at the point of initial diagnosis, peripheral blood was collected. Study-wide results and limits: Most clonotypes expanded in the thyroid (above 0.001) were also present in blood.

Worth noting for this clonotype: Its antigen is still unknown.

RNA transcripts provided the source from which TCR beta CDR3 regions were amplified. TCR CDR3 regions were first amplified by RT-PCR with HTBI primers. Using its own MiXCR run on the multiplex PCR reads, TCRdb lists one record per CDR3 protein. The sample carries roughly 290,000 distinct CDR3 sequences, about 15% recorded once. CDR3 length equals 14 residues. Germline values: CDR1 SGDLS, CDR2 YYNGEE. V lost 0 bases and J lost 6; bases outside the gene matches: 2. Clinical Activity Scores of at least 3, NOSPECS grades of at least 4 and durations under 3 months characterized ophthalmopathy patients. The chain uses TRBV9 and TRBJ2-7; 11 positions match TRBD1. The source is a woman in her fifties or sixties with Graves' ophthalmopathy. The sequenced sample was blood. CDR3: CASSVGTGGSEQYF. In DNA, the CDR3 is TGTGCCAGCAGCGTAGGGACAGGGGGCTCCGAGCAGTACTTC.